A selection of T cell receptor beta chains follows, all from one sample in a study of control samples from healthy donors and cancer patients. Only in-frame clones appear in the TCRdb table, and some are missing; sequencing was by immunoSEQ multiplex PCR. The sample carries about 100,000 clones, roughly 92% recorded once. The specimen sequenced was blood. Receptor source: a human donor in good health. The donor label of this sample is uncertain. CDR3s include the opening cysteine and the closing phenylalanine or tryptophan. A D gene is named only where the DNA matches it firmly. Clone size is shown for a subset of rows, as once, few, many or a class of expanded clone.

clone_size cdr3_length j_call d_call v_call cdr3_aa cdr3_nt
NA 14 TRBJ1-6 TRBD1 TRBV2 CASRTTGKNSPLHF TGTGCCAGCAGGACGACAGGGAAGAATTCACCCCTCCACTTT
NA 15 TRBJ1-1 NA TRBV9 CASSVARTPNTEAFF TGTGCCAGCAGCGTAGCTAGGACACCGAACACTGAAGCTTTCTTT
NA 15 TRBJ1-3 NA TRBV18 CASSLGQLSGNTIYF TGTGCCAGCTCCCTAGGCCAGCTTTCTGGAAACACCATATATTTT
NA 13 TRBJ1-1 NA TRBV3-1/TRBV3-2 CASSQGINTEAFF TGTGCCAGCAGCCAGGGGATCAACACTGAAGCTTTCTTT
NA 15 TRBJ2-4 NA TRBV19 CASSDRDFDKNIQYF TGTGCCAGTAGTGACCGGGACTTCGACAAAAACATTCAGTACTTC
NA 14 TRBJ1-2 TRBD1 TRBV29-1 CSVLTGGLRYGYTF TGCAGCGTTCTGACAGGGGGCCTGAGGTATGGCTACACCTTC
NA 11 TRBJ2-1 NA TRBV11-2 CASSLEFEQFF TGTGCCAGCAGCTTAGAGTTTGAGCAGTTCTTC
NA 15 TRBJ1-3 TRBD1 TRBV6-2/TRBV6-3 CASSSPGQGGNTIYF TGTGCCAGCAGTTCCCCTGGACAGGGAGGAAACACCATATATTTT
NA 18 TRBJ1-1 TRBD1 TRBV11-2 CASSHVPGQGRGNTEAFF TGTGCCAGCAGCCACGTCCCGGGACAGGGACGGGGGAACACTGAAGCTTTCTTT
NA 15 TRBJ1-1 NA TRBV19 CASSISGQRNTEAFF TGTGCCAGTAGTATTTCCGGACAAAGGAACACTGAAGCTTTCTTT
few 12 TRBJ1-6 NA TRBV9 CASSVGNSPLHF TGTGCCAGCAGCGTAGGTAATTCACCCCTCCACTTT
NA 15 TRBJ1-5 NA TRBV9 CASSEAGDIGQAQHF TGTGCCAGCAGCGAGGCGGGGGACATAGGTCAGGCCCAGCATTTT
NA 13 TRBJ1-1 NA TRBV15 CATSRDLRLEAFF TGTGCCACCAGCAGAGATTTACGGCTTGAAGCTTTCTTT
NA 15 TRBJ1-6 NA TRBV7-2 CASSLFSGDNSPLHF TGTGCCAGCAGCTTATTCTCAGGGGACAATTCACCCCTCCACTTT
few 17 TRBJ1-2 TRBD1 TRBV5-4 CASRSRDRGLPGAGYTF TGTGCCAGCAGGTCGAGGGACAGGGGGCTGCCCGGAGCTGGCTACACCTTC
NA 16 TRBJ2-3 TRBD2 TRBV19 CASSMRGTSGGNTQYF TGTGCCAGTAGTATGCGGGGGACTAGCGGGGGGAATACGCAGTATTTT
NA 12 TRBJ2-1 NA TRBV12-3/TRBV12-4 CASSIAVAEQFF TGTGCCAGCAGCATCGCAGTGGCTGAGCAGTTCTTC
NA 13 TRBJ1-5 NA TRBV30 CAWGADSNQPQHF TGTGCCTGGGGGGCGGATAGCAATCAGCCCCAGCATTTT
NA 15 TRBJ2-7 NA TRBV27 CASSLRGSHSYEQYF TGTGCCAGCAGCCTACGGGGGTCTCACTCCTACGAGCAGTACTTC
few 14 TRBJ1-1 NA TRBV7-6 CASSLDLGHTEAFF TGTGCCAGCAGCTTAGATCTCGGTCACACTGAAGCTTTCTTT
NA 15 TRBJ1-6 TRBD1 TRBV9 CASSGGQMGNSPLHF TGTGCCAGCAGCGGGGGACAGATGGGGAATTCACCCCTCCACTTT
NA 16 TRBJ2-3 NA TRBV21-1 CASSEEGGQSTDTQYF TGTGCCAGCAGCGAGGAGGGGGGGCAAAGCACAGATACGCAGTATTTT
NA 14 TRBJ2-3 NA TRBV7-9 CASRKGPPTDTQYF TGTGCCAGCAGAAAGGGGCCACCCACAGATACGCAGTATTTT
NA 13 TRBJ1-2 NA TRBV28 CASSLAANYGYTF TGTGCCAGCAGTTTAGCAGCGAACTATGGCTACACCTTC
NA 16 TRBJ2-1 TRBD2 TRBV9 CASSVTLSGGAYEQFF TGTGCCAGCAGCGTCACCCTCAGCGGGGGGGCTTATGAGCAGTTCTTC
once 14 TRBJ2-1 TRBD2 TRBV5-1 CASSLDGGAGEQFF TGCGCCAGCAGCTTGGACGGGGGGGCCGGTGAGCAGTTCTTC
NA 17 TRBJ2-2 NA TRBV12-2 CASRTRDRGMTTGELFF TGTGCAAGTCGCACTCGGGACAGGGGTATGACTACCGGGGAGCTGTTTTTT
NA 15 TRBJ1-1 NA TRBV19 CASSPLRVLNTEAFF TGTGCCAGTAGTCCCCTCCGAGTATTGAACACTGAAGCTTTCTTT
NA 15 TRBJ1-3 NA TRBV5-1 CASSAQDGRKDTIYF TGCGCCAGCAGCGCCCAGGACGGCCGTAAAGACACCATATATTTT
NA 18 TRBJ1-3 NA TRBV7-8 CASSLFGWGTDSGNTIYF TGTGCCAGCAGCTTATTTGGGTGGGGGACGGATTCTGGAAACACCATATATTTT
NA 14 TRBJ2-3 NA TRBV6-5 CASLGRRSTDTQYF TGTGCCAGCTTGGGGCGGCGAAGCACAGATACGCAGTATTTT
once 13 TRBJ1-4 NA TRBV10-2 CASSESGWEKLFF TGCGCCAGCAGTGAGTCGGGGTGGGAAAAACTGTTTTTT
NA 15 TRBJ1-6 TRBD1 TRBV9 CASSVTGGDNSPLHF TGTGCCAGCAGCGTTACAGGGGGAGATAATTCACCCCTCCACTTT
NA 17 TRBJ2-1 TRBD1 TRBV19 CASSQSAGTGGLNEQFF TGTGCCAGTAGTCAATCGGCCGGGACAGGGGGCCTCAATGAGCAGTTCTTC
NA 13 TRBJ1-2 NA TRBV4-2 CASKDTGPYGYTF TGTGCCAGCAAAGACACGGGACCTTATGGCTACACCTTC
once 13 TRBJ2-2 NA TRBV11-2 CASSLVGTGELFF TGTGCCAGCAGCTTGGTGGGAACCGGGGAGCTGTTTTTT
NA 16 TRBJ2-2 NA TRBV4-3 CASSQDPQQNTGELFF TGCGCCAGCAGCCAAGACCCCCAACAGAACACCGGGGAGCTGTTTTTT
NA 12 TRBJ2-1 TRBD2 TRBV24-1 CATSEAGTIQFF TGTGCCACCAGTGAGGCCGGGACTATCCAGTTCTTC
NA 13 TRBJ2-5 TRBD1 TRBV7-8 CASSLDRFRTQYF TGTGCCAGCAGCTTGGACAGGTTTAGGACCCAGTACTTC
NA 16 TRBJ2-3 TRBD1 TRBV30 CAWSVGVGQGTDTQYF TGTGCCTGGAGTGTTGGTGTGGGACAGGGCACAGATACGCAGTATTTT
NA 16 TRBJ2-7 TRBD1 TRBV7-8 CASSLGYRGVSYEQYF TGTGCCAGCAGCCTGGGGTACAGGGGAGTCTCCTACGAGCAGTACTTC
once 18 TRBJ1-6 NA TRBV3-1/TRBV3-2 CASSQTLLGGSYNSPLHF TGTGCCAGCAGCCAAACACTTCTAGGCGGCTCCTATAATTCACCCCTCCACTTT
NA 15 TRBJ1-2 TRBD1 TRBV14 CASSQWTGENYGYTF TGTGCCAGCAGCCAATGGACAGGGGAGAACTATGGCTACACCTTC
NA 16 TRBJ1-6 NA TRBV25-1 CASSVDLGQYNSPLHF TGTGCCAGCAGTGTGGACTTGGGGCAGTATAATTCACCCCTCCACTTT
NA 16 TRBJ2-3 TRBD2 TRBV6-1 CASSGRGAGSTDTQYF TGTGCCAGCAGTGGGCGGGGGGCTGGTAGCACAGATACGCAGTATTTT
NA 14 TRBJ1-4 NA TRBV3-1/TRBV3-2 CASSRIVTNEKLFF TGTGCCAGCAGCCGTATCGTAACTAATGAAAAACTGTTTTTT
few 15 TRBJ2-5 TRBD2 TRBV7-2 CASSPYAGGGETQYF TGTGCCAGCAGCCCTTACGCGGGGGGAGGGGAGACCCAGTACTTC